The clone carrying this T cell receptor (beta chain) showed up just a few times. No antigen is known for it. This record belongs to a study of CD8 T cells in ankylosing spondylitis. Researchers built TCR beta libraries using quantitative 5'-RACE with molecular barcodes. TCRdb ran MiXCR on the 5' RACE reads and lists one entry per CDR3 protein. Among a few hundred thousand distinct CDR3 sequences listed, 20% to 30% were seen once. Germline CDR1 and CDR2: DFQATT and SNEGSKA (reference sequence). V lost 3 bases, J lost 0 bases, and 11 bases lay in between. The CDR3 is made up of 15 amino acids. Study results and limitations: Reported data indicate significant enrichment of disease-linked clones within matched ankylosing spondylitis synovial fluid. As for the disease-linked clones, they showed a CD8+ phenotype and occurred at relatively low frequencies in peripheral blood.

This rearrangement joins TRBV20-1 to TRBJ2-2; D is ambiguous. The TCR was taken from a male donor with ankylosing spondylitis or in good health (not recorded which). The sequenced sample was blood, either unsorted or a sorted T cell fraction (not recorded which). The CDR3: CSARVGNANTGELFF. DNA for the CDR3: TGCAGTGCTAGGGTGGGAAACGCGAACACCGGGGAGCTGTTTTTT.